This T cell receptor beta chain was identified in a study of cytomegalovirus exposure and HLA in healthy donors. The CDR3 loop spans 15 amino acids. Trimming removed 1 base from V and 7 bases from J, with 14 bases in between. Germline values: CDR1 SGHVS, CDR2 FNYEAQ. PCR primers comprised 60 Vbeta and 13 Jbeta primers. Clones were sequenced by immunoSEQ multiplex PCR, and TCRdb holds only the in-frame ones, with some missing. The top ten clones hold less than 10% of a sample with about 150,000 clones, 70% to 80% of them seen once. Sequenced: PBMCs. The sequence was collected from a man aged 25-45 years in good health and CMV-seropositive. The V gene is TRBV7-6, the J gene TRBJ1-5; perhaps TRBD1 as D (5 bases). The CDR3: CASSLGMEGRQPQHF. The DNA for the CDR3 is TGTGCCAGCAGCTTAGGAATGGAGGGGCGGCAGCCCCAGCATTTT.